The present TCR beta chain was sequenced within a study of blood T cell repertoires in COVID-19 (dated by TCRdb to about 2020). Describing the broader study: The collaborator samples originated in the United States, Italy and Spain and spanned the acute and convalescent phases of COVID-19. The material from the prospective study consisted of cDNA or gDNA derived from T cells, B-cell-depleted T cells, or PBMCs. Deeply sampled blood TCRbeta repertoires from subjects exposed to, actively infected with, or recovered from COVID-19 were included in the dataset. The repertoires were made available in a free public database intended to serve as a resource for research on the immune response to SARS-CoV-2. Samples were obtained from the ongoing ImmuneRACE study (first 160 participants) and from about 1,300 subjects provided by 6 global collaborators. The sample metadata nearly always contained a de-identified subject ID, COVID-19 status, age in years and sex. HLA class I and class II types, where available, came from metadata supplied by the sample provider rather than from assay-based typing. General conclusions and limits of the study: How much clinical and demographic metadata was included differed by source and by participant, and the metadata was provided uncurated.

The collaborating institutions used their own protocols to collect whole blood in K2EDTA tubes. For TCRbeta analysis, collaborator samples were shipped as frozen whole blood, as isolated PBMCs, or as DNA extracted from either sample type. With respect to this clone: No antigen is known for it. No base qualities exist here, and no much larger clone lies one base off it.

From its cysteine to its phenylalanine, the CDR3 spans 14 amino acids. The sequence is cut down to CDR3 DNA, 42 bases in frame from base 1. Reading the germline V gene gives CDR1 LGHNT and CDR2 FRNRAP. Trimming leaves V shorter by 7 bases and J shorter by 6 bases, with the junction holding 9 bases beyond the gene matches. TCRbeta CDR3 regions were amplified from genomic DNA using the immunoSEQ Assay, a bias-controlled multiplex PCR. From the authors' description of their analysis: The number of nucleated cells in each sample was estimated from the amplification of reference gene primers within the assay. Sequence reads were collapsed and filtered to measure the absolute abundance of every unique TCRbeta CDR3 rearrangement. For each sample, productive Simpson clonality was calculated as the square root of Simpson's diversity index across productive rearrangements. TCRdb took this table from immuneACCESS and kept in-frame rearrangements with V and J called. Such tables lack part of the clones; where checked against another copy, unresolved V genes explain under half of the gap, and the rest is unexplained. That table gives V, J and clone size, and the DNA gave D and trimming. The sample has 50,000 to 65,000 clones on record, roughly 86% of them singletons. The top ten clonotypes cover roughly 4% of the sample.

The sequence links TRBV12-5 to TRBJ1-5; 7 nucleotides in the junction match TRBD1. The sequencing input was peripheral blood. This TCR was sampled from a man aged 50 to 60 with active COVID-19. The CDR3 region has the sequence CASVSTGDGQPQHF. The DNA sequence follows: TGTGCTAGTGTCTCCACAGGGGACGGTCAGCCCCAGCATTTT.